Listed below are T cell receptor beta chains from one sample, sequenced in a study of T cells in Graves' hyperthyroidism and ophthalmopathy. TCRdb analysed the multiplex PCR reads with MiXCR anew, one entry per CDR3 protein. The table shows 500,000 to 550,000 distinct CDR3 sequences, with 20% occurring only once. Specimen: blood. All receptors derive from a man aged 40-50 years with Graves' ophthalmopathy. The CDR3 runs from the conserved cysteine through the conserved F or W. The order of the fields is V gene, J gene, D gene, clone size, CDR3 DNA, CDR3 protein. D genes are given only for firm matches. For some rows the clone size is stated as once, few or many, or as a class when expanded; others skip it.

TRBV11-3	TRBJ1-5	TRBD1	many	TGTGCCAGCAGCACCCGACAGGGTCTCAATCAGCCCCAGCATTTT	CASSTRQGLNQPQHF
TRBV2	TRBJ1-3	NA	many	TGTGCCAGCAGTGAAGCGGAGGGGCTATTCGGAAACACCATATATTTT	CASSEAEGLFGNTIYF
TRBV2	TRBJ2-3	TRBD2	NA	TGTGCCTCATCACGGGGGACTAGCGGGGGGCTGGGTACGCAGTATTTT	CASSRGTSGGLGTQYF
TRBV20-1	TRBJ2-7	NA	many	TGCAGTGCTAGAGGACTAGGGAACTCCTACGAGCAGTACTTC	CSARGLGNSYEQYF
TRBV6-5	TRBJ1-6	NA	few	TGTGCCAGCAGTTACTCAGGGGTGGGAACGGATTCACCCCTCCACTTT	CASSYSGVGTDSPLHF
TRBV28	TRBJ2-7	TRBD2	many	TGTGCCAGCAGTTTGCCCACGGGGGGCAGGACTAGCGGAGCCTCCCTGGACGAGCAGTACTTC	CASSLPTGGRTSGASLDEQYF
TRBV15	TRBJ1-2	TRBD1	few	TGTGCCACCAGCAGTAACAGGGGGCAATATGGCTACACCTTC	CATSSNRGQYGYTF
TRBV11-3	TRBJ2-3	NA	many	TGTGCCAGCAGCTTAGGGTCGAAAGAAGGAGATACGCAGTATTTT	CASSLGSKEGDTQYF
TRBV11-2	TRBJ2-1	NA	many	TGTGCCAGCAGCTTAGGACTAGGCAATGAGCAGTTCTTC	CASSLGLGNEQFF
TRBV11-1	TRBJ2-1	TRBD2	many	TGTGCCAGCAGCTTAATTAGCGGGGTATACAATGAGCAGTTCTTC	CASSLISGVYNEQFF
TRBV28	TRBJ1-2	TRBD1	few	TGTGCCAGCAGTCAGGGGCAGGGGGGCTATGGCTACACCTTC	CASSQGQGGYGYTF
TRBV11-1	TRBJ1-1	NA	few	TGTGCCAGCAGCTTGGGATATAGGCGGGGGACCACTGAAGCTTTCTTT	CASSLGYRRGTTEAFF
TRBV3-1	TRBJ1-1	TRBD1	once	TGTGCCAGCAGCCACCCTGGACAGGGGGCCCAAGCTTTCTTT	CASSHPGQGAQAFF
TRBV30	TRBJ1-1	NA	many	TGTGCCTCCCAATCAACACCCCCGAACACTGAAGCTTTCTTT	CASQSTPPNTEAFF
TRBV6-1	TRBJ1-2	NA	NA	TGTGCCAGCAGTGAAGGGTCCCTTGGCAGCGGAAGACCCTATGGCTACACCTTC	CASSEGSLGSGRPYGYTF
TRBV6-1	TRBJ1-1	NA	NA	TGTGCCAGTCCCGGTTGGAACACTGAAGCTTTCTTT	CASPGWNTEAFF
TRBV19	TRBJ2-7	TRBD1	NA	TGTGCCAGTACCAAGACAGGGACCAGCTACGAGCAGTACTTC	CASTKTGTSYEQYF
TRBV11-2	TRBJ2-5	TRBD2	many	TGTGCCAGCAGCTTAGATAGCGCGGGGGGGGAGACCCAGTACTTC	CASSLDSAGGETQYF
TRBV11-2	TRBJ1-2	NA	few	TGTGCCAGCAGCTTAGGGGCATCCTCCGGAGGTAACTATGGCTACACCTTC	CASSLGASSGGNYGYTF
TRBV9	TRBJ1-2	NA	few	TGTGCCAGCAGCGATACCCCCGGGTTTGGCTACACCTTC	CASSDTPGFGYTF
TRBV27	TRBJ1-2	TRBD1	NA	TGTGCCAGCAGTTGGGACAGGGGGCGGCATGGCTACACCTTC	CASSWDRGRHGYTF
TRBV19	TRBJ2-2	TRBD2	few	TGTGCCAGTAGTATCTCCGGGACTATCGCCGGGGAGCTGTTTTTT	CASSISGTIAGELFF
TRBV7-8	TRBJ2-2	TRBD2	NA	TGTGCCAGCGGGCGCGGGGGGGTCACCGGGGAGCTGTTTTTT	CASGRGGVTGELFF
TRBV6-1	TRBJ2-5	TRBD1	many	TGTGCCAGCACCAGGGGGCGGGAGACCCAGTACTTC	CASTRGRETQYF
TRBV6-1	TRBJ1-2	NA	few	TGTGCCAGCCGCCCGAGTGTGAATGGGGGCTACACCTTC	CASRPSVNGGYTF
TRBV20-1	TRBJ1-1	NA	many	TGCAGTGCTAGTTCAGGGGCCAACACTGAAGCTTTCTTT	CSASSGANTEAFF
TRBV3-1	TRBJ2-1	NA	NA	TGTGCCAGCAGCCTTAAGACAGCCACACGCGAGCAGTTCTTC	CASSLKTATREQFF
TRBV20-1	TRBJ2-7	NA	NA	TGCAGCGCTAAGAAGAAAGACTCCTACGAGCAGTACTTC	CSAKKKDSYEQYF
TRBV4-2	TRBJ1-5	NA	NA	TGTGCCAGCAGCGAAAGGACAGCTAATCAGCCCCAGCATTTT	CASSERTANQPQHF
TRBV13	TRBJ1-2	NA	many	TGTGCCAGCAGCTTAGATTCGGGGGCCGATGGCTACACCTTC	CASSLDSGADGYTF
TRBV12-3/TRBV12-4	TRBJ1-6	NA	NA	TGTGCCAGCAGTTTTAATCCAGGGGTCGGATCACCCCTCCACTTT	CASSFNPGVGSPLHF
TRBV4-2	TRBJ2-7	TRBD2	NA	TGTGCCAGCTCAATTGGGGGTAGCGGGAGGAACGAGCAGTACTTC	CASSIGGSGRNEQYF
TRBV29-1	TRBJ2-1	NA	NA	TGCAGCGTTAGTAAAGAGAGCAATGAGCAGTTCTTC	CSVSKESNEQFF
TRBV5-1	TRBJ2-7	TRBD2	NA	TGCGCCAGCAGTTACCCCCTAGCGGGAGGCACCTACGAGCAGTACTTC	CASSYPLAGGTYEQYF
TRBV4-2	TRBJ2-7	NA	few	TGTGCCAGCAGCCGTCTGCGAAACGAGCAGTACTTC	CASSRLRNEQYF
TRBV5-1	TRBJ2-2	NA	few	TGCGCCAGCAGCTTGAGTGGGGTTGCCGGGGAGCTGTTTTTT	CASSLSGVAGELFF
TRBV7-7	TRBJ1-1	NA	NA	TGTGCTAGCAGCCGCGACAGGTCCACTGAAGCTTTCTTT	CASSRDRSTEAFF
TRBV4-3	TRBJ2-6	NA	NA	TGCGCCAGCAGCCAAGACTGGGGCGCTATGACTGGGGCCAACGTCCTGACTTTC	CASSQDWGAMTGANVLTF
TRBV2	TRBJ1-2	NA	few	TGTGCCAGCAGAGGACAGAGGGGCGTATCTAACTATGGCTACACCTTC	CASRGQRGVSNYGYTF
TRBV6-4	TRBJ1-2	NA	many	TGTGCCAGCAGTGACACCACAGGGAGCCTCCAGTATGGCTACACCTTC	CASSDTTGSLQYGYTF
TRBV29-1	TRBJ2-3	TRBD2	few	TGCGGGAGCGGGAGTGGGTCAGATACGCAGTATTTT	CGSGSGSDTQYF
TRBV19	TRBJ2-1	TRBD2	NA	TGTGCCAGTAGTATCCGGTTAGCGGGAGGGGTATACAATGAGCAGTTCTTC	CASSIRLAGGVYNEQFF
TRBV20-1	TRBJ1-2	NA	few	TGCAGTGCAGGTCGTGGGGGTGGCTACACCTTC	CSAGRGGGYTF
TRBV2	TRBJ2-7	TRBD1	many	TGTGCCAGCAGGAGAGACAGGGACTACGAGCAGTACTTC	CASRRDRDYEQYF
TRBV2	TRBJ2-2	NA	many	TGTGCCAGCAGTGAAGTGCGGGTTACAACCGGGGAGCTGTTTTTT	CASSEVRVTTGELFF
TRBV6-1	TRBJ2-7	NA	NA	TGTGCCATACAGGGTGGAGGCGGCGAGCAGTACTTC	CAIQGGGGEQYF
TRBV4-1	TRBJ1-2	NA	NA	TGCGCCAGCAGCCAAGGGAACATGCACTATGGCTACACCTTC	CASSQGNMHYGYTF
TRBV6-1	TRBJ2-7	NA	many	TGTGCCAGCAGTGAAGGAGGGTCCGACTCCTACGAGCAGTACTTC	CASSEGGSDSYEQYF